These T cell receptor beta chains were read from a single sample in a study of shared clonotypes between healthy human individuals. Some clones are missing from TCRdb's copy, which holds only in-frame ones; the method was immunoSEQ multiplex PCR. The data show some 1,900,000 clones, about 95% seen once. The sequenced sample was naive CD8+ T cells sorted from blood. Receptor source: a young man in good health. Both conserved end residues are part of each CDR3.

J gene: TRBJ1-2
V gene: TRBV4-1
CDR3 length: 13
CDR3 protein: CASSPSYAYGYTF

J gene: TRBJ2-7
V gene: TRBV5-4
CDR3 length: 15
CDR3 protein: CASSFAGANTYEQYF

J gene: TRBJ2-1
V gene: TRBV27
CDR3 length: 15
CDR3 protein: CASSLAGPSYNEQFF

J gene: TRBJ1-2
V gene: TRBV2
CDR3 length: 14
CDR3 protein: CASGAGTAYYGYTF

J gene: TRBJ2-7
V gene: TRBV5-1
CDR3 length: 14
CDR3 protein: CASSLARMSYEQYF

J gene: TRBJ2-5
V gene: TRBV27
CDR3 length: 13
CDR3 protein: CASSNSRWGTQYF

J gene: TRBJ1-1
V gene: TRBV6-5
CDR3 length: 13
CDR3 protein: CASSYSTNTEAFF

J gene: TRBJ1-3
V gene: TRBV11-2
CDR3 length: 12
CDR3 protein: CASSSRGDTIYF

J gene: TRBJ1-1
V gene: TRBV28
CDR3 length: 15
CDR3 protein: CASSSWTGGGTEAFF

J gene: TRBJ2-7
V gene: TRBV6-4
CDR3 length: 16
CDR3 protein: CASSDSLAGFSYEQYF

J gene: TRBJ1-2
V gene: TRBV28
CDR3 length: 19
CDR3 protein: CASSPPLLLDRGTDYGYTF

J gene: TRBJ2-3
V gene: TRBV4-1
CDR3 length: 17
CDR3 protein: CASSQDGAGGPTDTQYF

J gene: TRBJ2-7
V gene: TRBV27
CDR3 length: 13
CDR3 protein: CASSLSGPYEQYF

J gene: TRBJ1-2
V gene: TRBV7-2
CDR3 length: 16
CDR3 protein: CASSLESDLAAYGYTF

J gene: TRBJ2-7
V gene: TRBV4-1
CDR3 length: 13
CDR3 protein: CASSSTDFYEQYF

J gene: TRBJ2-3
V gene: TRBV5-1
CDR3 length: 19
CDR3 protein: CASSLAALNRGSFADTQYF

J gene: TRBJ2-7
V gene: TRBV5-6
CDR3 length: 16
CDR3 protein: CASSLAATTPFWEQYF

J gene: TRBJ2-1
V gene: TRBV4-1
CDR3 length: 17
CDR3 protein: CASSQDRSGPSYNEQFF

J gene: TRBJ1-2
V gene: TRBV7-9
CDR3 length: 14
CDR3 protein: CASSRTDGDYGYTF

J gene: TRBJ2-2
V gene: TRBV27
CDR3 length: 18
CDR3 protein: CASTDLWVQGAGTGELFF

J gene: TRBJ2-7
V gene: TRBV6-1
CDR3 length: 15
CDR3 protein: CASSGSGTGIREQYF

J gene: TRBJ1-1
V gene: TRBV18
CDR3 length: 16
CDR3 protein: CASSPTTGGFNTEAFF

J gene: TRBJ1-4
V gene: TRBV15
CDR3 length: 15
CDR3 protein: CATSGGIGGREKLFF

J gene: TRBJ1-1
V gene: TRBV25-1
CDR3 length: 13
CDR3 protein: CASRLGMNTEAFF

J gene: TRBJ2-7
V gene: TRBV5-6
CDR3 length: 14
CDR3 protein: CASSSTFWAFEQYF

J gene: TRBJ2-5
V gene: TRBV27
CDR3 length: 13
CDR3 protein: CASPTGIGETQYF

J gene: TRBJ1-2
V gene: TRBV19
CDR3 length: 15
CDR3 protein: CASSIMLGQGYGYTF

J gene: TRBJ2-2
V gene: TRBV7-2
CDR3 length: 13
CDR3 protein: CASSVLLWGELFF

J gene: TRBJ2-1
V gene: TRBV9
CDR3 length: 15
CDR3 protein: CASSVSSGGINEQFF

J gene: TRBJ1-4
V gene: TRBV10-3
CDR3 length: 14
CDR3 protein: CAISEGGSNEKLFF

J gene: TRBJ1-2
V gene: TRBV7-9
CDR3 length: 15
CDR3 protein: CASSPSEGDHYGYTF

J gene: TRBJ2-2
V gene: TRBV6-5
CDR3 length: 14
CDR3 protein: CASSYGVGTGELFF

J gene: TRBJ1-2
V gene: TRBV14
CDR3 length: 15
CDR3 protein: CASSQGSRVGPDYTF

J gene: TRBJ2-6
V gene: TRBV28
CDR3 length: 16
CDR3 protein: CASSWDTGSGANVLTF

J gene: TRBJ2-7
V gene: TRBV6-5
CDR3 length: 13
CDR3 protein: CASSNTLGPEQYF

J gene: TRBJ2-7
V gene: TRBV27
CDR3 length: 12
CDR3 protein: CASSTGGYEQYF

J gene: TRBJ1-5
V gene: TRBV13
CDR3 length: 23
CDR3 protein: CASSLGPVPKHTRDRGGNQPQHF

J gene: TRBJ2-7
V gene: TRBV11-2
CDR3 length: 13
CDR3 protein: CASSLGGADEQYF

J gene: TRBJ1-1
V gene: TRBV27
CDR3 length: 13
CDR3 protein: CASSLLSDTEAFF

J gene: TRBJ1-1
V gene: TRBV27
CDR3 length: 15
CDR3 protein: CASSLDRGLSTEAFF

J gene: TRBJ2-7
V gene: TRBV7-2
CDR3 length: 12
CDR3 protein: CASSGARLGQYF

J gene: TRBJ2-7
V gene: TRBV30
CDR3 length: 14
CDR3 protein: CAWGLLGGVYEQYF

J gene: TRBJ2-7
V gene: TRBV28
CDR3 length: 14
CDR3 protein: CASSTVGATYEQYF

J gene: TRBJ2-2
V gene: TRBV29-1
CDR3 length: 14
CDR3 protein: CSVVIGGYTGELFF

J gene: TRBJ1-1
V gene: TRBV10-3
CDR3 length: 15
CDR3 protein: CAISDPQGENTEAFF

J gene: TRBJ2-1
V gene: TRBV9
CDR3 length: 15
CDR3 protein: CASSVEGELDNEQFF

J gene: TRBJ2-7
V gene: TRBV15
CDR3 length: 17
CDR3 protein: CATSRDRLAGSPYEQYF

J gene: TRBJ2-7
V gene: TRBV6-6
CDR3 length: 15
CDR3 protein: CASSYSSGGDYEQYF

J gene: TRBJ2-7
V gene: TRBV6-4
CDR3 length: 15
CDR3 protein: CASSDRRERTYEQYF

J gene: TRBJ1-5
V gene: TRBV6-6
CDR3 length: 15
CDR3 protein: CASSYSPYSNQPQHF